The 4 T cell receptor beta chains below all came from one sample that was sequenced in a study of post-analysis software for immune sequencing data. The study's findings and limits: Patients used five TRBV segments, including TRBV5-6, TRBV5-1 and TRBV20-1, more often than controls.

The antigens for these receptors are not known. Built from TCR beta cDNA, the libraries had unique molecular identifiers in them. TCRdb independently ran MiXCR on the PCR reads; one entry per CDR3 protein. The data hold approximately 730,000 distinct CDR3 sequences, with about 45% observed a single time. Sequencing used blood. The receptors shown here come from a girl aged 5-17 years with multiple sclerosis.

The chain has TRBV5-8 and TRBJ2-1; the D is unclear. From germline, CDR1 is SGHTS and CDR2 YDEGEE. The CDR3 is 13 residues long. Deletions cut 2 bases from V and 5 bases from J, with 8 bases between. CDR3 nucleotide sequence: TGTGCCAGCAGCTTCCGGGCCCACAATGAGCAGTTCTTC. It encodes CASSFRAHNEQFF. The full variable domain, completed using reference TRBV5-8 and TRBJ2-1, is EAGVTQSPTHLIKTRGQQATLRCSPISGHTSVYWYQQALGLGLQFLLWYDEGEERNRGNFPPRFSGRQFPNYSSELNVNALELEDSALYLCASSFRAHNEQFFGPGTRLTVL.

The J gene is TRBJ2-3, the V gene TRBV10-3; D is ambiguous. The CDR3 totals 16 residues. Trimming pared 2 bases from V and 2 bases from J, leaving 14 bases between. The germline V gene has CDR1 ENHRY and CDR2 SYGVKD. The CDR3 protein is CAISETFLGFTDTQYF. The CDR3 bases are TGTGCCATCAGTGAGACCTTTCTCGGGTTCACAGATACGCAGTATTTT.

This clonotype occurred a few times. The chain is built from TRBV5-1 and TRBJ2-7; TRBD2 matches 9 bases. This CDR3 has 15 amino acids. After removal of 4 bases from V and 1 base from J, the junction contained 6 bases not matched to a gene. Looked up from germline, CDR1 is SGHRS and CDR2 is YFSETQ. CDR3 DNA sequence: TGCGCCAGCAGCCCCGGACTAGCGAGATCCTACGAGCAGTACTTC. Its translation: CASSPGLARSYEQYF.

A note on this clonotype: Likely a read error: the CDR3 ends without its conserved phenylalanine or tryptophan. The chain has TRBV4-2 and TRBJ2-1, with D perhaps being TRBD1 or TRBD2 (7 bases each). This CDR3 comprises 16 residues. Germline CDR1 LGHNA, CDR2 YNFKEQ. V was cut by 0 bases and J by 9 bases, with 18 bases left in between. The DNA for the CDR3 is TGTGCCAGCAGCCAAGAAGGCCCTATCAGGGGGGGTGAGCAGTTCTCC. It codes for CASSQEGPIRGGEQFS.